The 27 T cell receptor beta chains in this list originate from one sample, sequenced in a study of OX40 agonist ivuxolimab in advanced cancers. Here immunoSEQ multiplex PCR was the method, and the copy in TCRdb shows in-frame clones only, minus some. This sample has 60,000 or so clones, with about 87% found just once. The sample consisted of CD4+ or CD8+ T cells sorted from blood, taken in a trial of the OX40 agonist ivuxolimab. The receptor source for this set is an adult with an advanced solid tumor such as melanoma, head and neck, liver or kidney cancer.

The V call is TRBV9, the J call TRBJ1-2, with D unresolved. The CDR3 runs 15 residues. Germline V gene data show CDR1 as SGDLS and CDR2 as YYNGEE. Trimming cost V 1 base and J 2 bases, with 12 bases left between them. DNA of the CDR3: TGTGCCAGCAGCGTAATGCCCAGGCCCAACTATGGCTACACCTTC. This codes for CASSVMPRPNYGYTF.

This chain connects TRBV18 to TRBJ2-5; D is undetermined. Germline V gives CDR1 KGHSH, CDR2 LQKENI. This CDR3 contains 12 residues. V was shortened by 2 bases and J by 4 bases, with 5 bases between the two germline ends. CDR3 DNA: TGTGCCAGCTCACCAACGGGAGAGACCCAGTACTTC. Its protein product is CASSPTGETQYF.

The chain combines TRBV7-3 with TRBJ2-5, with unresolved D. The CDR3 is 14 amino acids. V was pared by 5 bases and J by 5 bases, with 15 bases between. The germline gives CDR1 SGHTA, CDR2 FQGTGA. This CDR3 is CASSPGPGWETQYF. CDR3 in DNA: TGTGCCAGCAGCCCCGGACCCGGATGGGAGACCCAGTACTTC.

The CDR3 loop reads CATSRDGRRETQYF. For the CDR3, the DNA is TGTGCCACCAGCAGAGACGGGAGACGGGAGACCCAGTACTTC. The chain uses TRBV15 and TRBJ2-5; weak D call: TRBD2 (6 bases). This CDR3 has 14 residues. Deletions cut 0 bases from V and 5 bases from J, with 10 bases between. Germline V gives CDR1 LNHNV, CDR2 YYDKDF (reference sequence).

This chain uses TRBV28 with TRBJ2-2, with TRBD1 identical over 7 bases. CDR1 is MDHEN and CDR2 is SYDVKM in the germline V gene. The CDR3 length is 14 residues. V shed 6 bases and J 5 bases; nucleotides not matched to a gene: 6. The CDR3, as DNA: TGTGCCAGCAGCCCAGACAGGGCGACCGGGGAGCTGTTTTTT. It encodes CASSPDRATGELFF.

J is TRBJ1-2 and V is TRBV7-3; 7 positions agree with TRBD1. CDR3 length equals 15 residues. The V and J ends lost 10 bases and 10 bases, in that order; junction bases with no gene match: 21. Looked up from germline, CDR1 is SGHTA and CDR2 is FQGTGA. This CDR3 reads CATSRGPKDRAAYTF. DNA for the CDR3: TGTGCCACTTCGAGGGGGCCCAAAGACAGGGCTGCCTACACCTTC.

The rearrangement uses TRBV14 and TRBJ1-2; D gene unclear. The CDR3 has 14 residues. The ends were cut back, 0 bases at V and 7 bases at J, with 12 bases in the middle. Germline values: CDR1 SGHDN, CDR2 FVKESK. CDR3 nucleotide sequence: TGTGCCAGCAGCCAAGATACCACGTGGCGTGGCTACACCTTC. This translates into CASSQDTTWRGYTF.

The rearrangement uses TRBV9 and TRBJ1-2, with D perhaps matching TRBD1 (5 bases). The CDR3 runs 12 residues. V shed 4 bases and J shed 6 bases, with 10 bases lying between them. The germline CDR1 and CDR2 sequences are SGDLS and YYNGEE. The CDR3 nucleotides read TGTGCCAGCAGCAATGACAGAGATGGCTACACCTTC. Protein sequence: CASSNDRDGYTF.

This chain links TRBV20-1 with TRBJ1-6; the D gene is possibly TRBD1 (6 bases). Germline lookup yields CDR1 DFQATT and CDR2 SNEGSKA (reference sequence). With 6 bases removed from V and 7 bases from J, the gap between germline ends came to 7 bases. This CDR3 is built from 11 residues. The CDR3 loop is CSATGNSPLHF. The CDR3 nucleotides read TGCAGTGCCACAGGGAATTCACCCCTCCACTTT.

The chain recombines TRBV6-5 with TRBJ2-5; a possible D gene is TRBD1 (6 bases). Trimming took off 7 bases at V and 2 bases at J, with 17 bases between the two ends. The V gene's germline CDR1 is MNHEY and CDR2 SVGAGI. The CDR3 loop spans 15 amino acids. CDR3 region: CASNARHGQQETQYF. DNA for the CDR3: TGTGCCAGCAACGCACGCCACGGACAGCAAGAGACCCAGTACTTC.

This sequence joins TRBV2 and TRBJ1-2; D unresolved. CDR3 length: 13 amino acids. Looked up from germline, CDR1 is SNHLY and CDR2 is FYNNEI. V lost 1 base and J lost 2, with 5 bases in between. The CDR3 nucleotides are TGTGCCAGCAGTGAAGGGCAGAACTATGGCTACACCTTC. Translated: CASSEGQNYGYTF.

The gene calls are TRBV7-2 and TRBJ2-5; D is unclear. This CDR3 comprises 13 residues. Germline-derived CDR1 and CDR2 are SGHTA and FQGNSA. Between the trimmed V and J ends, which lost 3 bases and 5 bases, there was a span of 10 bases. CDR3 DNA: TGTGCCAGCAGCTTGAGTTGGAAGGAGACCCAGTACTTC. Translation gives CASSLSWKETQYF.

The chain uses TRBV7-2 and TRBJ2-4; D is perhaps TRBD1 (5 bases). V lost 1 base to trimming and J lost 2 bases, with 12 bases between them. The V gene's germline CDR1 is SGHTA and CDR2 FQGNSA. The CDR3 is 16 amino acids. The CDR3, as DNA: TGTGCCAGCAGCTTAGGACGTGGACAACCCAAAAACATTCAGTACTTC. Its protein is CASSLGRGQPKNIQYF.

This chain connects TRBV6-1 to TRBJ2-7, with D tentatively TRBD1 (5 bases). This CDR3 is built from 14 residues. Per the germline V gene, CDR1 is MNHNS and CDR2 is SASEGT. Trimming removed 4 bases from V and 9 bases from J, with 19 bases in between. CDR3 residues: CASSGTGVPSGQYF. Here the CDR3 DNA reads TGTGCCAGCAGTGGAACAGGAGTACCCTCCGGGCAGTACTTC.

The chain carries TRBV6-5 and TRBJ2-3, with D possibly TRBD2 on 5 matching bases. Trimming took 5 bases from V and 3 from J, leaving 15 bases between them. CDR3 length equals 15 residues. Germline V gene lookup returns CDR1 MNHEY and CDR2 SVGAGI. The CDR3 sequence is CASSRAGRETDTQYF. Written as DNA, the CDR3 is TGTGCCAGCAGTCGGGCGGGCCGGGAAACAGATACGCAGTATTTT.

V usage is TRBV10-3 and J usage is TRBJ1-5, with D uncertain. The CDR3 is 14 amino acids. The V end was cut by 0 bases, the J end by 6 bases, with 9 bases between. CDR1 and CDR2 (germline): ENHRY, SYGVKD. The CDR3 sequence is CAISESTMGQPQHF. The CDR3 nucleotides are TGTGCCATCAGTGAGTCGACCATGGGTCAGCCCCAGCATTTT.

The rearrangement links TRBV5-1 to TRBJ2-7; 10 bases are a match to TRBD1. With 3 bases clipped from V and 6 bases from J, the junction kept 9 bases outside the gene matches. The CDR3 is 15 residues long. Per germline, CDR1 SGHRS and CDR2 YFSETQ. CDR3 nucleotides: TGCGCCAGCAGCTCGGGCGGGACAGGGGCAACCGAGCAGTACTTC. Protein product: CASSSGGTGATEQYF.

The genes are TRBV10-3 and TRBJ2-7, with 11 nucleotides matching TRBD2. Germline V gives CDR1 ENHRY, CDR2 SYGVKD. The CDR3 totals 14 residues. The trim removed 0 bases at V and 6 bases at J, leaving 1 base unmatched. Here the CDR3 reads CAISESSGRVEQYF. The CDR3 DNA is TGTGCCATCAGTGAGTCTAGCGGGAGGGTCGAGCAGTACTTC.

The CDR3 protein is CASSALMAGPYNEQFF. DNA of the CDR3: TGTGCCAGCAGCGCCCTCATGGCGGGGCCCTACAATGAGCAGTTCTTC. This chain connects TRBV9 to TRBJ2-1; D possibly corresponds to TRBD2 (6 bases). Germline CDR1 SGDLS, CDR2 YYNGEE. The CDR3 sequence is 16 residues long. V shed 3 bases and J shed 2 bases, with 15 bases lying between them.

V usage is TRBV27 and J usage is TRBJ2-7; 7 nucleotides line up with TRBD2. The CDR3 totals 13 residues. Germline-derived CDR1 and CDR2 are MNHEY and SMNVEV (reference sequence). J lost 4 bases, V lost 3 bases, and 3 bases had no gene match. CDR3 coding DNA: TGTGCCAGCAGTTTCAGGGAGGGTTACGAGCAGTACTTC. Its translation is CASSFREGYEQYF.

This clone has just one count. V is TRBV5-4 and J is TRBJ2-2; 9 positions match TRBD2. Trimming cost V 4 bases and J 6 bases; bases outside gene matches: 13. The CDR3 has 17 amino acids. CDR1 and CDR2 from the germline V gene are SGHNT and YYREEE (reference sequence). In DNA, the CDR3 is TGTGCCAGCAGCCCTCCTAGCGGGGCCTCGTCTCCCGGGGAGCTGTTTTTT. It encodes CASSPPSGASSPGELFF.

The J gene is TRBJ1-4, the V gene TRBV4-2; D possibly corresponds to TRBD1 (5 bases). CDR1 is LGHNA, CDR2 YNFKEQ, per germline. The CDR3 sequence is 16 residues long. Trimming removed 0 bases from V and 7 bases from J, with 15 bases in between. Written as DNA, the CDR3 is TGTGCCAGCAGCCAAGAGTGGGGCAGTTTGGCTGAAAAACTGTTTTTT. Amino acids: CASSQEWGSLAEKLFF.

The chain links TRBV27 to TRBJ2-7; TRBD2 matches 10 bases. The germline V gene has CDR1 MNHEY and CDR2 SMNVEV (reference sequence). V dropped 8 bases and J dropped 4; count of bases not matched to a gene: 11. The CDR3 has 15 residues. The CDR3 region is CASAPSSGREYEQYF. The CDR3 bases are TGTGCCAGCGCCCCCTCTAGCGGGAGAGAGTACGAGCAGTACTTC.

The chain employs TRBV7-9 and TRBJ2-5; D remains ambiguous. Deletions cut 5 bases from V and 5 bases from J, with 18 bases between. The CDR3 consists of 15 residues. Looked up from germline, CDR1 is SEHNR and CDR2 is FQNEAQ (reference sequence). The CDR3 sequence: CASSESVNGWETQYF. CDR3 in DNA: TGTGCCAGCAGCGAATCTGTGAACGGTTGGGAGACCCAGTACTTC.

CDR3 coding DNA: TGTGCCAGCAGCTCCTACGGGACTCCCAGCTCCTACGAGCAGTACTTC. It translates to CASSSYGTPSSYEQYF. The gene calls are TRBV7-6 and TRBJ2-7, with D perhaps matching TRBD2 (6 bases). CDR3 size: 16 residues. V dropped 4 bases and J dropped 0 bases, with 16 bases sitting between them. Germline assignment: CDR1 SGHVS and CDR2 FNYEAQ.

The chain employs TRBV28 and TRBJ2-5; 8 nucleotides match TRBD2. The germline gives CDR1 MDHEN, CDR2 SYDVKM. The trim removed 6 bases at V and 4 bases at J, leaving 16 bases unmatched. The CDR3 has 17 amino acids. The CDR3 DNA is TGTGCCAGCAGCCCCCTTAGCGGGACGCCACGTGCAGAGACCCAGTACTTC. Its translation: CASSPLSGTPRAETQYF. The whole variable domain, remainder taken from reference TRBV28 and TRBJ2-5, is DVKVTQSSRYLVKRTGEKVFLECVQDMDHENMFWYRQDPGLGLRLIYFSYDVKMKEKGDIPEGYSVSREKKERFSLILESASTNQTSMYLCASSPLSGTPRAETQYFGPGTRLLVL.

There are a few counts of this clone. The chain uses TRBV19 and TRBJ1-2, with D unclear. The CDR3 runs 13 residues. In germline, CDR1 is LNHDA, CDR2 SQIVND (reference sequence). The germline V and J ends were trimmed by 5 bases and 2 bases, with 9 bases remaining between them. CDR3: CASSPEANYGYTF. The DNA for the CDR3 is TGTGCCAGTAGTCCAGAGGCAAACTATGGCTACACCTTC.